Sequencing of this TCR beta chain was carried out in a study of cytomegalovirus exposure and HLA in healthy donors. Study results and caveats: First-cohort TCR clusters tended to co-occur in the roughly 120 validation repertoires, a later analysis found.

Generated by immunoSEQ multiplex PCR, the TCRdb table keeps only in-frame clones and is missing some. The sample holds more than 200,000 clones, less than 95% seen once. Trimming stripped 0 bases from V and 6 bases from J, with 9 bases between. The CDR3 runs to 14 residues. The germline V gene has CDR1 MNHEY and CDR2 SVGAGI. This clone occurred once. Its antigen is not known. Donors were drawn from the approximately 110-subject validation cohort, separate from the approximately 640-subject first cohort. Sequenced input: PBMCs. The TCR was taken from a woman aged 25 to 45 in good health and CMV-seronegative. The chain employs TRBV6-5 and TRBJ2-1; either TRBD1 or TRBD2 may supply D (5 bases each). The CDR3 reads CASSYSPGSNEQFF. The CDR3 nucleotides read TGTGCCAGCAGTTACTCCCCAGGGAGCAATGAGCAGTTCTTC.